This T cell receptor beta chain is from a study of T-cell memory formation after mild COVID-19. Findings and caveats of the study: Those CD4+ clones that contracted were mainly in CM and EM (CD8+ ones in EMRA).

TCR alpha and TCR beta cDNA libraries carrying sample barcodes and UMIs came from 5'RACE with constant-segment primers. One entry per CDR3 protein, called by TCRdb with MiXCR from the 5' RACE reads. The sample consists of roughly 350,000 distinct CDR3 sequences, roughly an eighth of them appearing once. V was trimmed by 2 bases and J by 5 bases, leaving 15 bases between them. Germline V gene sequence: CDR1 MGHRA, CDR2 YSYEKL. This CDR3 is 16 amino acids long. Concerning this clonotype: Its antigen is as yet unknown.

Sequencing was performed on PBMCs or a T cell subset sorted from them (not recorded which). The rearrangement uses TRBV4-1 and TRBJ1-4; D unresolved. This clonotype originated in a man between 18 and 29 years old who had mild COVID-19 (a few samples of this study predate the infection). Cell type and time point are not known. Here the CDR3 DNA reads TGCGCCAGCAGCCAACCTTGGACGTTATTAAATGAAAAACTGTTTTTT. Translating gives CASSQPWTLLNEKLFF.